One sample yielded the 16 T cell receptor beta chains listed below, sequenced in a study of blood T cell repertoires in COVID-19. The data were produced by immunoSEQ multiplex PCR, yet TCRdb's version contains in-frame clones alone and is incomplete. The table has 140,000 to 150,000 clones, 84% seen once; the top ten hold roughly 10%. The specimen was peripheral blood. These receptors originate from a man in his 60s with active or convalescent COVID-19.

This chain connects TRBV11-3 to TRBJ2-1; D is unclear. The CDR3 consists of 15 residues. Trimming pared 5 bases from V and 5 bases from J, leaving 16 bases between. Germline V CDR1 and CDR2: SGHNT, YENEEA. CDR3 region: CASSPQSRLNNEQFF. The CDR3 DNA follows: TGTGCCAGCAGCCCTCAATCAAGACTCAACAATGAGCAGTTCTTC.

This sequence joins TRBV9 and TRBJ2-1; D is perhaps TRBD2 (5 bases). Germline values: CDR1 SGDLS, CDR2 YYNGEE. V shed 4 bases and J shed 4 bases, with 24 bases lying between them. The CDR3 covers 18 residues. In DNA, the CDR3 is TGTGCCAGCAGCCCACGACACGCCCTAGCAATCGGTTACAATGAGCAGTTCTTC. Protein sequence: CASSPRHALAIGYNEQFF.

The rearrangement links TRBV2 to TRBJ2-2; the D gene is possibly TRBD2 (6 bases). Per the germline V gene, CDR1 is SNHLY and CDR2 is FYNNEI. The CDR3 length is 14 residues. V was trimmed by 7 bases and J by 0 bases, leaving 9 bases between them. CDR3 region: CASKAGSNTGELFF. CDR3 nucleotide sequence: TGTGCCAGCAAGGCGGGATCGAACACCGGGGAGCTGTTTTTT.

The chain couples TRBV11-2 to TRBJ1-1, with D possibly TRBD1 on 5 matching bases. Trimming pared 3 bases from V and 1 base from J, leaving 9 bases between. The CDR3 is 14 amino acids. The germline gives CDR1 SGHAT, CDR2 FQNNGV. CDR3 sequence (DNA): TGTGCCAGCAGCTTGGGCCAGGGGAACACTGAAGCTTTCTTT. It encodes CASSLGQGNTEAFF.

The chain recombines TRBV10-1 with TRBJ1-1, with no clear D. Trimming shortened V by 2 bases and J by 1 base, and 14 bases separated the two germline ends. The V gene's germline CDR1 is WNHNN and CDR2 SYGVQD (reference sequence). This CDR3 is built from 16 residues. The CDR3: CASSELGSPKNTEAFF. In DNA, the CDR3 is TGCGCCAGCAGTGAGCTCGGTTCTCCAAAGAACACTGAAGCTTTCTTT.

The V and J genes are TRBV3-1 (or the pseudogene TRBV3-2) and TRBJ1-4; perhaps TRBD1 as D (6 bases). The CDR3 runs 13 residues. Germline assignment: CDR1 LGHDT and CDR2 YNNKEL (reference sequence). V was shortened by 2 bases and J by 8 bases, with 9 bases between the two germline ends. The CDR3 loop is CASSQNQGEKLFF. DNA for the CDR3: TGTGCCAGCAGCCAAAACCAGGGGGAAAAACTGTTTTTT.

The chain has TRBV5-8 and TRBJ1-1, with D maybe TRBD1 (6 bases). V shed 0 bases and J shed 0 bases, with 12 bases lying between them. Germline V gene sequence: CDR1 SGHTS, CDR2 YDEGEE. This CDR3 comprises 16 residues. The CDR3 sequence: CASSLATGAMNTEAFF. CDR3 in DNA: TGTGCCAGCAGCTTGGCGACAGGAGCTATGAACACTGAAGCTTTCTTT. The full variable domain, its missing parts supplied by reference TRBV5-8 and TRBJ1-1, is EAGVTQSPTHLIKTRGQQATLRCSPISGHTSVYWYQQALGLGLQFLLWYDEGEERNRGNFPPRFSGRQFPNYSSELNVNALELEDSALYLCASSLATGAMNTEAFFGQGTRLTVV.

V and J are TRBV24-1 and TRBJ1-5; D ambiguous. Germline CDR1 KGHDR, CDR2 SFDVKD. V dropped 10 bases and J dropped 0 bases, with 9 bases sitting between them. The CDR3 consists of 13 residues. The CDR3 sequence is CATSSRSNQPQHF. The CDR3 DNA is TGTGCCACGAGTTCCCGTAGCAATCAGCCCCAGCATTTT.

The DNA of the CDR3 is TGTGCCAGCAGCTTAAAGCATTCCGGAAACACCATATATTTT. Amino acid sequence: CASSLKHSGNTIYF. The gene calls are TRBV7-9 and TRBJ1-3; D is uncertain. The CDR3 length is 14 residues. V lost 2 bases, J lost 4 bases, and 9 bases lay in between. CDR1 and CDR2 from the germline V gene are SEHNR and FQNEAQ (reference sequence).

V usage is TRBV19 and J usage is TRBJ1-3; weak D call: TRBD1 (5 bases). Germline values: CDR1 LNHDA, CDR2 SQIVND (reference sequence). Trimming cost V 7 bases and J 0 bases, with 16 bases left between them. The CDR3 totals 16 residues. CDR3 in amino acids: CASTAGPTISGNTIYF. The CDR3 nucleotides read TGTGCCAGTACTGCAGGGCCTACCATCTCTGGAAACACCATATATTTT. Full variable domain (missing parts from reference TRBV19 and TRBJ1-3): DGGITQSPKYLFRKEGQNVTLSCEQNLNHDAMYWYRQDPGQGLRLIYYSQIVNDFQKGDIAEGYSVSREKKESFPLTVTSAQKNPTAFYLCASTAGPTISGNTIYFGEGSWLTVV.

The J gene is TRBJ1-2, the V gene TRBV7-8, with 8 nucleotides matching TRBD1. This CDR3 is 13 amino acids long. Trimming cost V 5 bases and J 3 bases; bases outside gene matches: 2. The germline V gene encodes CDR1 SGHVS and CDR2 FQNEAQ. The CDR3 DNA sequence: TGTGCCAGCAGCAAGACAGGGGACTATGGCTACACCTTC. It codes for CASSKTGDYGYTF.

The genes are TRBV4-3 and TRBJ1-3, with a weak D call TRBD1 (6 bases). Germline lookup yields CDR1 LGHNA and CDR2 YSLEER. This CDR3 is built from 16 residues. V lost 0 bases and J 2 bases, leaving 11 bases between the germline ends. For the CDR3, the DNA is TGCGCCAGCAGCCAAGAGGGAAACAGGGCTGGAAACACCATATATTTT. It is translated as CASSQEGNRAGNTIYF.

This sequence joins TRBV12-3 or TRBV12-4 and TRBJ1-5; D unresolved. The CDR3 extends over 13 amino acids. Trimming shortened V by 1 base and J by 9 bases, and 10 bases separated the two germline ends. Here the CDR3 DNA reads TGTGCCAGCAGTTTAGGCATTGCAGGGCCCCAGCATTTT. Translating gives CASSLGIAGPQHF.

The chain links TRBV7-7 to TRBJ2-1; 7 nucleotides match TRBD2. CDR3 length: 15 residues. Germline CDR1 and CDR2: SSHAT and FNYEAQ (reference sequence). Germline trimming cut 4 bases from V and 0 bases from J; bases unmatched to any gene: 3. The DNA for the CDR3 is TGTGCCAGCAGCTCGCGGACTAGCTCCTACAATGAGCAGTTCTTC. This codes for CASSSRTSSYNEQFF.

V is TRBV5-6 and J is TRBJ1-2, with D hard to call. Germline V gives CDR1 SGHDT, CDR2 YYEEEE. Deletions cut 1 base from V and 2 bases from J, with 6 bases between. The CDR3 extends over 13 amino acids. CDR3 protein: CASSLSVNYGYTF. In nucleotides, the CDR3 is TGTGCCAGCAGCTTGTCGGTAAACTATGGCTACACCTTC.

The chain carries TRBV7-2 and TRBJ2-1; 12 bases fit TRBD1. Germline CDR1 reads SGHTA; CDR2 reads FQGNSA. There are 17 residues in the CDR3. Trimming cost V 5 bases and J 6 bases; bases outside gene matches: 11. The CDR3 spells CASSTGTGGPWVNEQFF. CDR3 bases: TGTGCCAGCAGCACCGGGACAGGGGGCCCTTGGGTCAATGAGCAGTTCTTC.